The entry below describes one TCR beta chain. What it recognizes is unknown. The CDR3 has 13 residues. Germline V gives CDR1 DFQATT, CDR2 SNEGSKA (reference sequence). The data stem from a study of monozygotic twins with inflammatory bowel disease. General observations from the study: Concordance status among twins (concordant versus discordant) showed no link to repertoire similarity, possibly from limited power.

With eight separate reactions per sample, the authors made cDNA. After re-calling the 5' RACE reads, TCRdb lists one entry per CDR3 protein, DNA absent. The specimen's table records over 100,000 distinct CDR3 sequences. The sample was blood. The clonotype originates from a human donor with ulcerative colitis or Crohn's disease, or a healthy co-twin of an affected twin (not recorded which). V is TRBV20-1 and J is TRBJ1-3; without DNA, the TCRdb call of TRBD1 cannot be checked. The chain's CDR3 is CSARDRDGNTIYF.